A single sample gave rise to the 14 T cell receptor beta chains below, sequenced in a study of blood T cell repertoires in COVID-19. TCRdb's copy holds only in-frame clones and misses some; the assay was immunoSEQ multiplex PCR. The table lists a few hundred thousand clones, about nine tenths of them singletons. The source material was peripheral blood. These receptors were obtained from a woman aged 40 to 55 who had recovered from COVID-19.

This clone showed up just a few times. The chain carries TRBV7-9 and TRBJ1-2; 9 bases match TRBD1. The V segment lost 1 base and the J segment 6 bases; nucleotides outside the gene matches: 3. Per germline, CDR1 SEHNR and CDR2 FQNEAQ (reference sequence). The CDR3 covers 14 residues. CDR3 sequence (DNA): TGTGCCAGCAGCTTAGGGACAGGGGATCATGGCTACACCTTC. Translation: CASSLGTGDHGYTF. The full variable domain, in which reference TRBV7-9 and TRBJ1-2 provide the parts outside the CDR3, is DTGVSQNPRHKITKRGQNVTFRCDPISEHNRLYWYRQTLGQGPEFLTYFQNEAQLEKSRLLSDRFSAERPKGSFSTLEIQRTEQGDSAMYLCASSLGTGDHGYTFGSGTRLTVV.

The rearrangement uses TRBV6-5 and TRBJ2-7, with D tentatively TRBD1 (7 bases). The germline V gene encodes CDR1 MNHEY and CDR2 SVGAGI. The CDR3 is made up of 12 amino acids. With 7 bases removed from V and 5 bases from J, the gap between germline ends came to 12 bases. CDR3 bases: TGTGCCAGCAAAGCAGGGGGGCACGAGCAGTACTTC. It translates to CASKAGGHEQYF.

This chain uses TRBV6-2 or TRBV6-3 with TRBJ2-3; 9 bases line up with TRBD2. This CDR3 contains 18 residues. Trimming cost V 2 bases and J 0 bases; bases outside gene matches: 9. CDR1 is MNHEY, CDR2 SVGEGT, per germline. The CDR3 spells CASSYRVTSGASTDTQYF. CDR3 in DNA: TGTGCCAGCAGTTACCGCGTGACTAGCGGTGCTAGCACAGATACGCAGTATTTT.

The rearrangement uses TRBV9 and TRBJ2-3; 7 bases match TRBD2. The CDR3 is 16 residues long. The V gene's germline CDR1 is SGDLS and CDR2 YYNGEE. V shed 4 bases, J shed 4 bases, and the junction held 12 bases outside the gene matches. The CDR3 region is CASSPRTSGFADTQYF. For the CDR3, the DNA is TGTGCCAGCAGCCCAAGGACTAGTGGATTCGCAGATACGCAGTATTTT.

The V gene is TRBV7-9, the J gene TRBJ2-7; 13 bases match TRBD2. With 0 bases clipped from V and 3 bases from J, the junction kept 2 bases outside the gene matches. Germline values: CDR1 SEHNR, CDR2 FQNEAQ (reference sequence). The CDR3 has 16 amino acids. The CDR3 loop is CASSLAGTSGNYEQYF. The CDR3 DNA sequence: TGTGCCAGCAGCTTAGCCGGGACTAGCGGGAACTACGAGCAGTACTTC. Together with reference TRBV7-9 and TRBJ2-7, the CDR3 gives the full variable domain: DTGVSQNPRHKITKRGQNVTFRCDPISEHNRLYWYRQTLGQGPEFLTYFQNEAQLEKSRLLSDRFSAERPKGSFSTLEIQRTEQGDSAMYLCASSLAGTSGNYEQYFGPGTRLTVT.

V and J are TRBV4-1 and TRBJ1-2, with 8 bases fitting TRBD1. Germline lookup yields CDR1 MGHRA and CDR2 YSYEKL. The CDR3 extends over 15 amino acids. After removal of 5 bases from V and 2 bases from J, the junction contained 7 bases not matched to a gene. The CDR3 nucleotides are TGCGCCAGCAGCGTTACAGGGGGTTCAAACTATGGCTACACCTTC. It specifies CASSVTGGSNYGYTF.

The CDR3: CASSPGLAGTGEQFF. The CDR3 DNA reads TGTGCCAGCAGCCCGGGACTAGCGGGGACCGGTGAGCAGTTCTTC. V gene TRBV7-3 combines with J gene TRBJ2-1, with 13 bases that match TRBD2. Germline values: CDR1 SGHTA, CDR2 FQGTGA. The CDR3 length is 15 residues. The J segment lost 9 bases and the V segment lost 5 bases, leaving 7 bases of the junction unmatched.

The CDR3 nucleotides are TGTGCCCCCCAGGAAGTACACAATCAGCCCCAGCATTTT. Its translation: CAPQEVHNQPQHF. The chain joins TRBV7-9 to TRBJ1-5; D ambiguous. The CDR3 loop spans 13 amino acids. Trimming left V 11 bases short and J 3 bases short, with 14 bases between. Looked up from germline, CDR1 is SEHNR and CDR2 is FQNEAQ (reference sequence).

The genes are TRBV5-1 and TRBJ1-2; 10 bases are a match to TRBD1. Germline values: CDR1 SGHRS, CDR2 YFSETQ. This CDR3 is built from 15 residues. Trimming took 0 bases from V and 6 from J; bases not matched to a gene: 5. The CDR3 here is CASSLVGTGVDGYTF. The CDR3 DNA follows: TGCGCCAGCAGCTTGGTCGGGACAGGGGTTGATGGCTACACCTTC.

The J gene is TRBJ1-5, the V gene TRBV7-8; weak D call: TRBD1 (5 bases). Germline V lookup: CDR1 SGHVS, CDR2 FQNEAQ. This CDR3 contains 13 residues. V shed 6 bases and J shed 5 bases, with 11 bases lying between them. In nucleotides, the CDR3 is TGTGCCAGCAGTCCAGGGAAGGATCAGCCCCAGCATTTT. Protein sequence: CASSPGKDQPQHF. The full variable domain, in which reference TRBV7-8 and TRBJ1-5 provide the parts outside the CDR3, is GAGVSQSPRYKVAKRGQDVALRCDPISGHVSLFWYQQALGQGPEFLTYFQNEAQLDKSGLPSDRFFAERPEGSVSTLKIQRTQQEDSAVYLCASSPGKDQPQHFGDGTRLSIL.

J is TRBJ2-7 and V is TRBV7-9; 10 bases align to TRBD2. Germline CDR1 reads SEHNR; CDR2 reads FQNEAQ (reference sequence). J gave up 4 bases and V 5 bases, and 17 bases lay outside the gene matches. The CDR3 loop spans 18 amino acids. CDR3 residues: CASSPNPWPSGGDYEQYF. The CDR3 DNA is TGTGCCAGCAGCCCCAACCCCTGGCCTAGCGGGGGAGATTACGAGCAGTACTTC. Combining the CDR3 with reference TRBV7-9 and TRBJ2-7 gives the whole variable domain DTGVSQNPRHKITKRGQNVTFRCDPISEHNRLYWYRQTLGQGPEFLTYFQNEAQLEKSRLLSDRFSAERPKGSFSTLEIQRTEQGDSAMYLCASSPNPWPSGGDYEQYFGPGTRLTVT.

V usage is TRBV13 and J usage is TRBJ2-7; weak D call: TRBD2 (5 bases). Germline V gene sequence: CDR1 PRHDT, CDR2 FYEKMQ (reference sequence). This CDR3 contains 13 residues. The ends were cut back, 5 bases at V and 3 bases at J, with 11 bases in the middle. The CDR3 coding sequence is TGTGCCAGCAGCCCCCGTGGGAGCTACGAGCAGTACTTC. It specifies CASSPRGSYEQYF.

V gene TRBV5-1 combines with J gene TRBJ1-1; D gene unclear. Germline V gives CDR1 SGHRS, CDR2 YFSETQ. The V gene lost 4 bases and the J gene lost 5 bases, with 24 bases spanning the gap. The CDR3 covers 17 residues. In DNA, the CDR3 is TGCGCCAGCAGCCTCGACGCGGGAGTCGGAAGAGAGACTGAAGCTTTCTTT. This codes for CASSLDAGVGRETEAFF.

The chain is built from TRBV7-8 and TRBJ1-4, with 8 bases aligning to TRBD1. After removal of 5 bases from V and 3 bases from J, the junction contained 5 bases not matched to a gene. Per the germline V gene, CDR1 is SGHVS and CDR2 is FQNEAQ. The CDR3 loop spans 15 amino acids. DNA of the CDR3: TGTGCCAGCAGCCGAGGGACAGGTTCTAATGAAAAACTGTTTTTT. It codes for CASSRGTGSNEKLFF.